The 13 T cell receptor beta chains listed next were all sequenced from one sample in a study of shared clonotypes between healthy human individuals. Some clones are missing from TCRdb's copy, which holds only in-frame ones; the method was immunoSEQ multiplex PCR. The sample contains about 1.5 million clones, roughly 98% of which appear only once. Material: naive CD4+ T cells sorted from blood. Subset specified: CD45RA+ positively selected. These receptors originate from a man aged 30-40 years in good health.

This chain joins TRBV28 and TRBJ1-5; TRBD1 matches at 7 bases. The V and J ends lost 11 bases and 0 bases, in that order; junction bases with no gene match: 4. CDR3 length: 13 residues. Germline V gives CDR1 MDHEN, CDR2 SYDVKM. Here the CDR3 DNA reads TGTGCCGGGGGACAGTATAGCAATCAGCCCCAGCATTTT. Translating gives CAGGQYSNQPQHF.

The chain uses TRBV5-4 and TRBJ2-5; tentative D call: TRBD2 (5 bases). Trimming shortened V by 2 bases and J by 9 bases, and 17 bases separated the two germline ends. This CDR3 contains 14 residues. In germline, CDR1 is SGHNT, CDR2 YYREEE (reference sequence). The CDR3 loop is CASSFEGRPWSQYF. The DNA for the CDR3 is TGTGCCAGCAGCTTCGAGGGCCGGCCATGGTCCCAGTACTTC.

The chain has TRBV30 and TRBJ2-7; no firm D call. V was clipped by 2 bases and J by 6 bases, with 11 bases between them. CDR1 and CDR2 (germline): GTSNPN, SVGIG (reference sequence). This CDR3 has 12 amino acids. The CDR3 nucleotides are TGTGCCTGGAGTCTGGACCGCGTCGAGCAGTACTTC. It specifies CAWSLDRVEQYF.

The CDR3 nucleotides read TGTGCCAGCAGATTTCCGGGACAGGGAACAGATACGCAGTATTTT. This translates into CASRFPGQGTDTQYF. V gene TRBV28 combines with J gene TRBJ2-3; 9 bases fit TRBD1. CDR3 length: 15 amino acids. The V and J ends lost 6 bases and 3 bases, in that order; junction bases with no gene match: 7. CDR1 and CDR2 (germline): MDHEN, SYDVKM.

The chain is built from TRBV6-1 and TRBJ2-3; a weak D match, TRBD2 (6 bases). The CDR3 length is 14 residues. V lost 8 bases and J 3 bases, leaving 15 bases between the germline ends. The germline V gene encodes CDR1 MNHNS and CDR2 SASEGT. DNA of the CDR3: TGTGCCAGCCTGTTGACCGGGACTACAGATACGCAGTATTTT. Translating gives CASLLTGTTDTQYF.

This clone was seen a single time. The gene calls are TRBV5-4 and TRBJ1-4; a possible D gene is TRBD1 (5 bases). Germline CDR1 is SGHNT and CDR2 is YYREEE (reference sequence). The germline V and J ends were trimmed by 3 bases and 11 bases, with 11 bases remaining between them. This CDR3 is 12 amino acids long. The CDR3 here is CASSSVEGKLFF. CDR3 DNA sequence: TGTGCCAGCAGCTCGGTGGAGGGGAAACTGTTTTTT.

The chain combines TRBV9 with TRBJ2-3; 10 bases are shared with TRBD2. The V segment lost 4 bases and the J segment 2 bases; nucleotides outside the gene matches: 7. CDR1 is SGDLS, CDR2 YYNGEE, per germline. This CDR3 has 16 residues. The DNA for the CDR3 is TGTGCCAGCAGCACAGCACTAGCGGGATTCACAGATACGCAGTATTTT. Amino acids: CASSTALAGFTDTQYF. Combining the CDR3 with reference TRBV9 and TRBJ2-3 gives the whole variable domain DSGVTQTPKHLITATGQRVTLRCSPRSGDLSVYWYQQSLDQGLQFLIQYYNGEERAKGNILERFSAQQFPDLHSELNLSSLELGDSALYFCASSTALAGFTDTQYFGPGTRLTVL.

The chain couples TRBV20-1 to TRBJ1-2; no definite D call. The CDR3 sequence is 11 residues long. Germline V gives CDR1 DFQATT, CDR2 SNEGSKA (reference sequence). The V end lost 0 bases, the J end lost 8 bases, and 7 bases lay between the germline ends. CDR3 DNA sequence: TGCAGTGCTAGAGACGCCGGGGGCTACACCTTC. As protein: CSARDAGGYTF.

The chain carries TRBV6-5 and TRBJ2-3, with a tentative D call TRBD1 (5 bases). Trimming took off 6 bases at V and 3 bases at J, with 13 bases between the two ends. CDR3 length: 14 residues. Germline V gene sequence: CDR1 MNHEY, CDR2 SVGAGI. The CDR3 here is CASSPQGFTDTQYF. The CDR3 DNA reads as TGTGCCAGCAGCCCCCAGGGCTTTACAGATACGCAGTATTTT.

V usage is TRBV9 and J usage is TRBJ2-2; 9 bases map to TRBD1. Germline CDR1 reads SGDLS; CDR2 reads YYNGEE. The CDR3 length is 14 residues. Trimming took 3 bases from V and 7 from J; bases not matched to a gene: 4. The CDR3 nucleotides are TGTGCCAGCAGCGCCGGGACAGGGCGCGGGGAGCTGTTTTTT. It encodes CASSAGTGRGELFF.

The chain uses TRBV7-6 and TRBJ2-3, with 9 bases fitting TRBD2. Germline CDR1 and CDR2: SGHVS and FNYEAQ. CDR3 length equals 16 residues. With V trimmed by 0 bases and J by 2 bases, 3 bases remained unmatched. The CDR3 loop is CASSLASGSSTDTQYF. CDR3 nucleotides: TGTGCCAGCAGCTTAGCTAGCGGGAGTTCCACAGATACGCAGTATTTT.

The V and J genes are TRBV5-8 and TRBJ2-1; D not certain. In germline, CDR1 is SGHTS, CDR2 YDEGEE. The CDR3 sequence is 13 residues long. V was shortened by 2 bases and J by 2 bases, with 5 bases between the two germline ends. CDR3 DNA: TGTGCCAGCAGCTTTACCGCCTACAATGAGCAGTTCTTC. Translated: CASSFTAYNEQFF.

The chain employs TRBV9 and TRBJ2-7; TRBD2 agrees at 11 bases. The germline V gene encodes CDR1 SGDLS and CDR2 YYNGEE. The CDR3 loop spans 15 amino acids. V shed 3 bases and J 1 base; nucleotides not matched to a gene: 3. In DNA, the CDR3 is TGTGCCAGCAGCGCTAGCGGGAGGTGGTCCTACGAGCAGTACTTC. The encoded protein is CASSASGRWSYEQYF. Looking up the rest from reference TRBV9 and TRBJ2-7 gives the full variable domain: DSGVTQTPKHLITATGQRVTLRCSPRSGDLSVYWYQQSLDQGLQFLIQYYNGEERAKGNILERFSAQQFPDLHSELNLSSLELGDSALYFCASSASGRWSYEQYFGPGTRLTVT.